What follows are 17 T cell receptor beta chains derived from one specimen sequenced in a study of untreated major depressive disorder. Only in-frame clones appear in the TCRdb table, and some are missing; sequencing was by immunoSEQ multiplex PCR. Of tens of thousands of clones in the sample, more than 70% were seen once. Sequencing used CD4+ T cells from PBMCs. The receptors derive from a woman aged 25-40 years in good health.

The rearrangement joins TRBV10-3 to TRBJ2-3; no firm D call. The CDR3 sequence is 15 residues long. V was pared by 4 bases and J by 0 bases, with 11 bases between. From germline, CDR1 is ENHRY and CDR2 SYGVKD. The CDR3 DNA reads TGTGCCATCAGTGCATTGGGTGGTAGCACAGATACGCAGTATTTT. Encoded protein: CAISALGGSTDTQYF.

The chain couples TRBV7-9 to TRBJ1-1, with D uncertain. The germline gives CDR1 SEHNR, CDR2 FQNEAQ (reference sequence). Trimming took off 5 bases at V and 2 bases at J, with 18 bases between the two ends. This CDR3 spans 16 amino acids. CDR3 residues: CASSTKRPKPNTEAFF. The CDR3 DNA reads TGTGCCAGCAGCACAAAAAGACCCAAACCCAACACTGAAGCTTTCTTT.

The rearrangement joins TRBV27 to TRBJ2-2; 9 bases align to TRBD2. V was clipped by 2 bases and J by 9 bases; unmatched bases: 4. The CDR3 has 14 residues. Germline loops: CDR1 MNHEY, CDR2 SMNVEV (reference sequence). CDR3 DNA sequence: TGTGCCAGCAGTTTAAAAACTAGCGGGCGGGAGCTGTTTTTT. Protein: CASSLKTSGRELFF.

The chain is built from TRBV5-1 and TRBJ1-4; D is perhaps TRBD1 (5 bases). The germline V gene has CDR1 SGHRS and CDR2 YFSETQ. The CDR3 contains 15 residues. V lost 0 bases to trimming and J lost 8 bases, with 14 bases between them. The CDR3 sequence: CASSLDGRGKEKLFF. CDR3 nucleotide sequence: TGCGCCAGCAGCTTGGATGGGCGGGGCAAGGAAAAACTGTTTTTT.

The sample holds one count of this clone. The chain joins TRBV7-9 to TRBJ2-7, with a possible D match to TRBD1 (6 bases). From germline, CDR1 is SEHNR and CDR2 FQNEAQ (reference sequence). CDR3 length: 15 residues. Trimming removed 2 bases at V and 5 bases at J, with 16 bases between. The CDR3 reads CASSLSPQGLDEQYF. As DNA, the CDR3 is TGTGCCAGCAGCTTATCTCCCCAGGGGCTGGACGAGCAGTACTTC.

The chain recombines TRBV2 with TRBJ2-3, with 10 positions matching TRBD1. Germline loops: CDR1 SNHLY, CDR2 FYNNEI. The CDR3 covers 15 residues. The trim removed 7 bases at V and 6 bases at J, leaving 10 bases unmatched. Here the CDR3 reads CASTISGQGFDTQYF. CDR3 coding DNA: TGTGCCAGCACCATCTCGGGACAGGGGTTCGATACGCAGTATTTT.

The rearrangement joins TRBV28 to TRBJ1-2, with D possibly being TRBD1 (6 bases). CDR3 length: 16 residues. V was shortened by 8 bases and J by 2 bases, with 21 bases between the two germline ends. The germline CDR1 and CDR2 sequences are MDHEN and SYDVKM. The CDR3 region is CASFVGGPGANYGYTF. DNA of the CDR3: TGTGCCAGCTTCGTTGGGGGGCCAGGGGCAAACTATGGCTACACCTTC.

V is TRBV18 and J is TRBJ2-5; D remains ambiguous. There are 14 residues in the CDR3. From germline, CDR1 is KGHSH and CDR2 LQKENI. Deletions cut 1 base from V and 1 base from J, with 7 bases between. CDR3 DNA sequence: TGTGCCAGCTCACCACGAACTGTCCAAGAGACCCAGTACTTC. It is translated as CASSPRTVQETQYF.

V usage is TRBV6-1 and J usage is TRBJ1-5; tentative D call: TRBD1 (6 bases). V lost 4 bases and J 11 bases, leaving 15 bases between the germline ends. From germline, CDR1 is MNHNS and CDR2 SASEGT. The CDR3 loop spans 13 amino acids. CDR3 region: CASSGTQGEAQHF. As DNA, the CDR3 is TGTGCCAGCAGTGGCACACAGGGCGAGGCCCAGCATTTT.

The rearrangement joins TRBV27 to TRBJ2-5; D not certain. Looked up from germline, CDR1 is MNHEY and CDR2 is SMNVEV (reference sequence). Trimming stripped 4 bases from V and 0 bases from J, with 9 bases between. The CDR3 consists of 14 residues. CDR3 sequence (DNA): TGTGCCAGCAGTTCAGCGTTGTACCAAGAGACCCAGTACTTC. This encodes CASSSALYQETQYF.

There are a few counts of this clone. The rearrangement links TRBV30 to TRBJ1-3; tentatively, D is TRBD1 (6 bases). V lost 3 bases and J 4 bases, leaving 13 bases between the germline ends. This CDR3 is 14 amino acids long. Germline CDR1 GTSNPN, CDR2 SVGIG (reference sequence). CDR3 DNA sequence: TGTGCCTGGAGAGGAGGGGGTTCAGGAAACACCATATATTTT. Translation: CAWRGGGSGNTIYF.

CDR3 amino acids: CASSPWTANTGELFF. In DNA form, the CDR3 reads TGCGCCAGCAGCCCTTGGACAGCGAACACCGGGGAGCTGTTTTTT. The V gene is TRBV4-3, the J gene TRBJ2-2; D might be TRBD1 (6 bases). CDR3 length: 15 residues. V gave up 4 bases and J gave up 0 bases, with 9 bases separating them. Germline V gene sequence: CDR1 LGHNA, CDR2 YSLEER.

The chain links TRBV5-6 to TRBJ1-3; the D is unclear. Per the germline V gene, CDR1 is SGHDT and CDR2 is YYEEEE. The CDR3 length is 14 residues. The V end was cut by 0 bases, the J end by 0 bases, with 4 bases between. CDR3 bases: TGTGCCAGCAGCTTGGAGGTCTCTGGAAACACCATATATTTT. It translates to CASSLEVSGNTIYF.

The chain carries TRBV15 and TRBJ1-5, with 8 bases matching TRBD1. V was pared by 1 base and J by 6 bases, with 8 bases of the junction left unmatched. Looked up from germline, CDR1 is LNHNV and CDR2 is YYDKDF (reference sequence). The CDR3 extends over 16 amino acids. In nucleotides, the CDR3 is TGTGCCACCAGCAGAGGTGTCGACAGGGGCAGTCAGCCCCAGCATTTT. It specifies CATSRGVDRGSQPQHF. The complete variable domain, with remaining parts taken from reference TRBV15 and TRBJ1-5, reads DAMVIQNPRYQVTQFGKPVTLSCSQTLNHNVMYWYQQKSSQAPKLLFHYYDKDFNNEADTPDNFQSRRPNTSFCFLDIRSPGLGDTAMYLCATSRGVDRGSQPQHFGDGTRLSIL.

The gene calls are TRBV6-1 and TRBJ1-2; D is possibly TRBD1 (6 bases). CDR3 size: 15 residues. The V gene lost 6 bases and the J gene lost 4 bases, with 18 bases spanning the gap. Per germline, CDR1 MNHNS and CDR2 SASEGT. CDR3 region: CASSTLQSGAYGYTF. As DNA, the CDR3 is TGTGCCAGCAGCACCCTTCAGTCAGGGGCCTATGGCTACACCTTC.

The chain uses TRBV30 and TRBJ1-5, with TRBD1 identical over 7 bases. Germline lookup yields CDR1 GTSNPN and CDR2 SVGIG (reference sequence). The CDR3 is 17 amino acids. The V gene end was trimmed by 1 base and the J gene end by 0 bases; junction bases not matched to a gene: 9. The CDR3 spells CAWSGQGKAYSNQPQHF. As DNA, the CDR3 is TGTGCCTGGAGTGGACAGGGAAAGGCGTATAGCAATCAGCCCCAGCATTTT.

The chain employs TRBV27 and TRBJ2-2, with no clear D. The V end lost 8 bases, the J end lost 2 bases, and 9 bases lay between the germline ends. CDR1 and CDR2 (germline): MNHEY, SMNVEV (reference sequence). This CDR3 has 13 amino acids. The CDR3 region has the DNA TGTGCCAGCTGTGAGGCAAACACCGGGGAGCTGTTTTTT. This encodes CASCEANTGELFF.